The 11 T cell receptor beta chains presented below share a single source sample, sequenced in a study of PD-L1 blockade in urothelial cancer. Here immunoSEQ multiplex PCR was the method, and the copy in TCRdb shows in-frame clones only, minus some. The profile covers some 71,000 clones, with approximately 91% appearing a single time and roughly 3.4% taken by the ten largest. The starting material was PBMCs, obtained around atezolizumab (anti-PD-L1) treatment. The receptors were sampled from a man in his 60s with urothelial cancer.

The V gene is TRBV12-5, the J gene TRBJ1-2; D is possibly TRBD1 (6 bases). The ends were cut back, 5 bases at V and 8 bases at J, with 24 bases in the middle. The V gene's germline CDR1 is LGHNT and CDR2 FRNRAP. CDR3 length: 16 residues. DNA for the CDR3: TGTGCTAGTGGTCCACCAGAGGGGGGGAGTCGAGTAGGCTACACCTTC. Protein product: CASGPPEGGSRVGYTF.

The V gene is TRBV15, the J gene TRBJ1-5; D might be TRBD1 (5 bases). Germline V gives CDR1 LNHNV, CDR2 YYDKDF (reference sequence). Deletions cut 1 base from V and 8 bases from J, with 15 bases between. The CDR3 has 15 amino acids. CDR3 DNA: TGTGCCACCAGCAGAGGAATGGACACTAAAGAGCCCCAGCATTTT. It yields the protein CATSRGMDTKEPQHF.

The V gene is TRBV5-4, the J gene TRBJ2-2; 12 positions agree with TRBD2. Per the germline V gene, CDR1 is SGHNT and CDR2 is YYREEE (reference sequence). J gave up 8 bases and V 6 bases, and 14 bases lay outside the gene matches. The CDR3 contains 17 residues. The CDR3 is CASTALAGGPSGGELFF. For the CDR3, the DNA is TGTGCCAGCACCGCTCTAGCGGGAGGGCCAAGCGGTGGGGAGCTGTTTTTT.

A single count supports this clone. The gene calls are TRBV5-1 and TRBJ2-2, with TRBD2 as a possible D gene (6 bases). There are 15 residues in the CDR3. From germline, CDR1 is SGHRS and CDR2 YFSETQ. Trimming shortened V by 0 bases and J by 3 bases, and 9 bases separated the two germline ends. Here the CDR3 DNA reads TGCGCCAGCAGCTTGGTACCGGGGGACACCGGGGAGCTGTTTTTT. It encodes CASSLVPGDTGELFF.

In this sample, this clone turned up once. This chain uses TRBV5-1 with TRBJ1-2; D not certain. Trimming left V 3 bases short and J 4 bases short, with 13 bases between. In germline, CDR1 is SGHRS, CDR2 YFSETQ. The CDR3 is 14 amino acids. DNA of the CDR3: TGCGCCAGCAGCTCGGATTCCGGGGTCTATGGCTACACCTTC. It yields the protein CASSSDSGVYGYTF. The full variable domain, rest sourced from reference TRBV5-1 and TRBJ1-2, is KAGVTQTPRYLIKTRGQQVTLSCSPISGHRSVSWYQQTPGQGLQFLFEYFSETQRNKGNFPGRFSGRQFSNSRSEMNVSTLELGDSALYLCASSSDSGVYGYTFGSGTRLTVV.

The chain has TRBV29-1 and TRBJ1-5, with 12 nucleotides matching TRBD1. CDR1 is SQVTM and CDR2 is ANQGSEA in the germline V gene. The CDR3 consists of 14 residues. The trim removed 6 bases at V and 4 bases at J, leaving 4 bases unmatched. CDR3 loop: CSVGTGGQNQPQHF. The CDR3 nucleotides are TGCAGCGTGGGGACAGGGGGCCAAAATCAGCCCCAGCATTTT.

V gene TRBV2 combines with J gene TRBJ1-2; 7 bases are a match to TRBD1. With V trimmed by 6 bases and J by 4 bases, 8 bases remained unmatched. The germline gives CDR1 SNHLY, CDR2 FYNNEI. The CDR3 covers 14 residues. CDR3 coding DNA: TGTGCCAGCAGCGAAATCGACAGGGTCTATGGCTACACCTTC. This translates into CASSEIDRVYGYTF.

The chain combines TRBV7-9 with TRBJ1-3, with a weak D call TRBD1 (5 bases). The CDR3 length is 15 residues. Looked up from germline, CDR1 is SEHNR and CDR2 is FQNEAQ (reference sequence). V lost 0 bases to trimming and J lost 0 bases, with 6 bases between them. The CDR3 DNA is TGTGCCAGCAGCTTAGCCGGGGGCTCTGGAAACACCATATATTTT. It encodes CASSLAGGSGNTIYF.

This chain uses TRBV19 with TRBJ1-2; TRBD1 matches 8 bases. J gave up 3 bases and V 6 bases, and 6 bases lay outside the gene matches. The CDR3 length is 14 residues. From germline, CDR1 is LNHDA and CDR2 SQIVND (reference sequence). The CDR3 coding sequence is TGTGCCAGTAGGGACAGGGCTACCTACTATGGCTACACCTTC. Protein: CASRDRATYYGYTF.

With regard to this clone: Other nucleotide sequences from this sample produce the same CDR3. The J gene is TRBJ2-7, the V gene TRBV5-1; the D gene is possibly TRBD1 (5 bases). Looked up from germline, CDR1 is SGHRS and CDR2 is YFSETQ. CDR3 size: 14 residues. Trimming stripped 3 bases from V and 4 bases from J, with 14 bases between. In DNA, the CDR3 is TGCGCCAGCAGCTCCCAGGGTGGTTTGTACGAGCAGTACTTC. Translation: CASSSQGGLYEQYF.

V usage is TRBV28 and J usage is TRBJ2-7; TRBD1 aligns across 8 bases. The CDR3 loop spans 17 amino acids. Looked up from germline, CDR1 is MDHEN and CDR2 is SYDVKM. With V trimmed by 2 bases and J by 3 bases, 12 bases remained unmatched. The CDR3 region is CASSLRDRPLQGYEQYF. The CDR3 DNA reads TGTGCCAGCAGTTTACGGGACAGGCCTCTACAAGGCTACGAGCAGTACTTC.